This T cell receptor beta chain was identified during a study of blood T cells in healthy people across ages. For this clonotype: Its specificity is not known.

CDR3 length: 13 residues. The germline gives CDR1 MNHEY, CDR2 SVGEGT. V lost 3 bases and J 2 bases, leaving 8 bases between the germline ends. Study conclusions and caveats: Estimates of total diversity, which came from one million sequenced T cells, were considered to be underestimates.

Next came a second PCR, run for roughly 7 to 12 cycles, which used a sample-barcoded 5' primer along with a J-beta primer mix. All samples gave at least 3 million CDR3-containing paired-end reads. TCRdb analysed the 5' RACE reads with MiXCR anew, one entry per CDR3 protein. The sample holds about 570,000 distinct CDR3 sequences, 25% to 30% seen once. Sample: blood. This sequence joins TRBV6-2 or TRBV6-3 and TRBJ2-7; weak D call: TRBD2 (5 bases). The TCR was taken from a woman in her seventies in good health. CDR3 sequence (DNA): TGTGCCAGCAGTTATGAGGGAACCTACGAGCAGTACTTC. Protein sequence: CASSYEGTYEQYF.